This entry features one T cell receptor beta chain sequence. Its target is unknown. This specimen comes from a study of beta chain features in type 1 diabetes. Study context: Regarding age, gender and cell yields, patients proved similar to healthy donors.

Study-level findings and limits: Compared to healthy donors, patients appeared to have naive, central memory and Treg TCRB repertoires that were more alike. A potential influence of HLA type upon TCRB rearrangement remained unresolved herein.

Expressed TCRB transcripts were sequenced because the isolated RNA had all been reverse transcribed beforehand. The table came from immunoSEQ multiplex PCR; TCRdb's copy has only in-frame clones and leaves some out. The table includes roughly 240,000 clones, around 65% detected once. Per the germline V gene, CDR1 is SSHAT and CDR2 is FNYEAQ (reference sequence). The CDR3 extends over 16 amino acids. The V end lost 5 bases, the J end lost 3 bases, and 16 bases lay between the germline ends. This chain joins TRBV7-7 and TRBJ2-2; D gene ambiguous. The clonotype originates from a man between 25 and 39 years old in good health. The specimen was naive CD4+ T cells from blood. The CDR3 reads CASSPHGRGYTGELFF. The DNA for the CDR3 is TGTGCCAGCAGCCCACATGGGCGCGGTTACACCGGGGAGCTGTTTTTT.